The 30 T cell receptor beta chains listed next were all sequenced from one sample in a study of monozygotic twins with inflammatory bowel disease. Reprocessing the 5' RACE reads, TCRdb reports a single entry for every CDR3 protein and omits DNA. The sample totals some 200,000 distinct CDR3 sequences. The sample was blood. Receptors originate from a human donor with ulcerative colitis or Crohn's disease, or a healthy co-twin of an affected twin (not recorded which).

The V and J genes are TRBV20-1 and TRBJ2-1. This CDR3 contains 13 residues. CDR1 and CDR2 (germline): DFQATT, SNEGSKA (reference sequence). CDR3 loop: CSAMRGPSNEQFF.

The chain combines TRBV27 with TRBJ1-5; lacking DNA, the TRBD1 call made by TCRdb goes unchecked. CDR3 length: 14 residues. Germline V gives CDR1 MNHEY, CDR2 SMNVEV (reference sequence). This CDR3 is CASSLFTGVQPQHF.

The rearrangement links TRBV20-1 to TRBJ2-2; there is no DNA to check the TCRdb D call of TRBD2. In germline, CDR1 is DFQATT, CDR2 SNEGSKA (reference sequence). The CDR3 contains 16 residues. CDR3 loop: CSALGVSGVPSGELFF.

The V gene is TRBV10-3, the J gene TRBJ2-5; TCRdb designates TRBD1, a call that cannot be tested without DNA. This CDR3 has 13 residues. CDR1 is ENHRY and CDR2 is SYGVKD in the germline V gene. This chain's CDR3 is CASHGDIAETQYF.

V is TRBV12-3 or TRBV12-4 and J is TRBJ2-5; TCRdb picks TRBD1, but there is no DNA to check that call. This CDR3 contains 14 residues. The CDR3 sequence: CASSLRDREETQYF.

The chain's CDR3 is CASSFSGHEKLFF. The J gene is TRBJ1-4, the V gene TRBV7-9; the D call of TRBD1 rests on TCRdb alone, since no DNA is present to check it. Germline loops: CDR1 SEHNR, CDR2 FQNEAQ (reference sequence). The CDR3 covers 13 residues.

The genes are TRBV28 and TRBJ2-7; TCRdb calls TRBD1, which cannot be checked without DNA. Germline V gene data show CDR1 as MDHEN and CDR2 as SYDVKM. The CDR3 has 15 residues. CDR3: CASSPPRPVHGEQYF.

The chain uses TRBV5-1 and TRBJ2-2. The length of the CDR3 is 14 residues. Germline CDR1 and CDR2: SGHRS and YFSETQ. CDR3 sequence: CASSLPGWTGELFF.

This CDR3 is CSATSGGPRNEQYF. The rearrangement uses TRBV20-1 and TRBJ2-7; as DNA is missing, the TRBD2 call by TCRdb cannot be tested. CDR1 and CDR2 (germline): DFQATT, SNEGSKA (reference sequence). This CDR3 comprises 14 residues.

This chain connects TRBV10-3 to TRBJ2-6. CDR1 and CDR2 (germline): ENHRY, SYGVKD. The CDR3 sequence is 12 residues long. CDR3 amino acids: CAISDGANVLTF.

The V and J genes are TRBV6-1 and TRBJ2-7; there is no DNA to check the TCRdb D call of TRBD1. The germline gives CDR1 MNHNS, CDR2 SASEGT. This CDR3 contains 16 residues. CDR3 region: CASSKRDRGPTYEQYF.

This sequence joins TRBV18 and TRBJ1-3; the D gene TCRdb calls, TRBD1, cannot be checked with no DNA. Germline V lookup: CDR1 KGHSH, CDR2 LQKENI. The CDR3 is 16 residues long. CDR3: CASSPRQGGPGNTIYF.

The chain joins TRBV20-1 to TRBJ1-5; TCRdb picks TRBD1, but there is no DNA to check that call. Germline CDR1 is DFQATT and CDR2 is SNEGSKA (reference sequence). This CDR3 region has 18 residues. CDR3 region: CSARDDSLTGGSNQPQHF.

The chain carries TRBV20-1 and TRBJ2-7; TCRdb picks TRBD2, but there is no DNA to check that call. Germline V gene data show CDR1 as DFQATT and CDR2 as SNEGSKA (reference sequence). The CDR3 is 14 residues long. The CDR3 protein is CSVGSGGLRYEQYF.

The chain recombines TRBV5-1 with TRBJ2-7; the D call of TRBD1 rests on TCRdb alone, since no DNA is present to check it. CDR3 length: 15 residues. Germline lookup yields CDR1 SGHRS and CDR2 YFSETQ. The CDR3 protein is CASSPTGNPSYEQYF.

CDR3 sequence: CSAETSSAGEAFF. The rearrangement uses TRBV20-1 and TRBJ1-1. From germline, CDR1 is DFQATT and CDR2 SNEGSKA (reference sequence). The CDR3 is 13 amino acids.

The rearrangement uses TRBV11-2 and TRBJ1-1; as DNA is missing, the TRBD1 call by TCRdb cannot be tested. This CDR3 has 15 amino acids. The germline V gene has CDR1 SGHAT and CDR2 FQNNGV. This chain's CDR3 is CASSWRAGVATEAFF. The variable domain in full, with the rest retrieved from reference TRBV11-2 and TRBJ1-1, is EAGVAQSPRYKIIEKRQSVAFWCNPISGHATLYWYQQILGQGPKLLIQFQNNGVVDDSQLPKDRFSAERLKGVDSTLKIQPAKLEDSAVYLCASSWRAGVATEAFFGQGTRLTVV.

The chain couples TRBV18 to TRBJ2-7. CDR3 length: 15 amino acids. Germline-derived CDR1 and CDR2 are KGHSH and LQKENI. The CDR3 sequence is CASSPPATGPYEQYF.

This sequence joins TRBV29-1 and TRBJ2-1; TCRdb gives TRBD1 as the D gene, but with no DNA this cannot be confirmed. Germline V gene sequence: CDR1 SQVTM, CDR2 ANQGSEA. The CDR3 has 13 residues. The CDR3 region is CSVEEKGPDEQFF.

The genes are TRBV3-1 and TRBJ1-3. The CDR3 is 17 amino acids. The V gene's germline CDR1 is LGHDT and CDR2 YNNKEL (reference sequence). This chain's CDR3 is CASSQDLDASSGNTIYF. Full variable domain (missing parts from reference TRBV3-1 and TRBJ1-3): DTAVSQTPKYLVTQMGNDKSIKCEQNLGHDTMYWYKQDSKKFLKIMFSYNNKELIINETVPNRFSPKSPDKAHLNLHINSLELGDSAVYFCASSQDLDASSGNTIYFGEGSWLTVV.

CDR3: CASSLAGTDYEQYF. The rearrangement joins TRBV12-3 or TRBV12-4 to TRBJ2-7; as DNA is missing, the TRBD1 call by TCRdb cannot be tested. The length of the CDR3 is 14 residues.

The chain uses TRBV6-5 and TRBJ1-4; TCRdb's D gene call, TRBD1, goes unchecked for lack of DNA. CDR3 length: 13 residues. CDR1 is MNHEY and CDR2 is SVGAGI in the germline V gene. Here the CDR3 reads CASSYRGGEKLFF.

The chain is built from TRBV5-1 and TRBJ2-3; the D gene TCRdb calls, TRBD1, cannot be checked with no DNA. This CDR3 is 15 amino acids long. From germline, CDR1 is SGHRS and CDR2 YFSETQ. The chain's CDR3 is CASSSPGTGTDTQYF.

V usage is TRBV20-1 and J usage is TRBJ1-2; TCRdb returns TRBD1, unconfirmable since there is no DNA. CDR3 length: 18 amino acids. CDR1 is DFQATT, CDR2 SNEGSKA, per germline (reference sequence). CDR3 amino acids: CSARDIGRWGSTNYGYTF.

The rearrangement links TRBV6-1 to TRBJ1-4; TCRdb selects TRBD1, and the lack of DNA leaves this call unchecked. The CDR3 is 15 residues long. CDR1 and CDR2 (germline): MNHNS, SASEGT. Here the CDR3 reads CASSSASLGGEKLFF.

The chain joins TRBV7-9 to TRBJ1-4; with no DNA, the TCRdb D assignment of TRBD1 cannot be verified. The germline V gene encodes CDR1 SEHNR and CDR2 FQNEAQ (reference sequence). The length of the CDR3 is 16 residues. The CDR3 spells CASSSRSQGSGEKLFF.

The gene calls are TRBV5-1 and TRBJ2-3; TCRdb proposes TRBD1, but this gene call is untestable without DNA. Germline CDR1 is SGHRS and CDR2 is YFSETQ. The CDR3 is made up of 16 amino acids. CDR3 protein: CASSLFGRGRTDTQYF.

V usage is TRBV10-2 and J usage is TRBJ2-5; TCRdb designates TRBD1, a call that cannot be tested without DNA. CDR3 length: 15 amino acids. CDR1 is WSHSY and CDR2 is SAAADI in the germline V gene. The CDR3 region is CASSEPGQAKETQYF.

The chain carries TRBV5-1 and TRBJ2-3. The CDR3 covers 14 residues. Germline-derived CDR1 and CDR2 are SGHRS and YFSETQ. CDR3 region: CASSPRWGTDTQYF.

The rearrangement uses TRBV5-1 and TRBJ2-5; no DNA is available, so the TRBD1 call from TCRdb remains unchecked. CDR1 is SGHRS, CDR2 YFSETQ, per germline. The CDR3 is made up of 16 amino acids. The CDR3 reads CASSPMPGHAQETQYF.